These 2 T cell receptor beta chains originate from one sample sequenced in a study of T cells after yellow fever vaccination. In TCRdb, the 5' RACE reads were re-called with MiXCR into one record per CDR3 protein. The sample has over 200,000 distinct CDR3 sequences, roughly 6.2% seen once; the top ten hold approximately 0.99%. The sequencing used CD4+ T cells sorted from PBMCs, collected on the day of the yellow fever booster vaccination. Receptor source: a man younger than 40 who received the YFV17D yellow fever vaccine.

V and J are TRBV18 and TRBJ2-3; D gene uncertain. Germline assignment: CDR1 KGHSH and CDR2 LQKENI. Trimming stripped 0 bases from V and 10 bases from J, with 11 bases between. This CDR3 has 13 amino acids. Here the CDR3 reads CASSPPPPYPQYF. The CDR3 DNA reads TGTGCCAGCTCACCACCCCCCCCTTATCCGCAGTATTTT.

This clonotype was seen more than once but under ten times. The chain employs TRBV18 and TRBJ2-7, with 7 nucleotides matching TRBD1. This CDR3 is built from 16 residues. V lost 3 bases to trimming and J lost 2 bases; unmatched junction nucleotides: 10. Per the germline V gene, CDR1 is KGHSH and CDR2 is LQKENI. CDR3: CASSPGSPGTAYEQYF. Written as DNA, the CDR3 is TGTGCCAGCTCACCGGGATCCCCGGGGACAGCCTACGAGCAGTACTTC.